The source of this T cell receptor (beta chain) is a study of T cells in tumors after PD-1 blockade. Study information: Excluded were patients with checkpoint blockade, immunosuppressants, or radiotherapy or other anti-cancer therapy within 4 weeks. Daily vismodegib 150 mg continued in a subset of anti-PD-1-treated patients. Notes on the study in general: Some novel exhausted tumor clones appeared in pre-treatment blood, suggesting peripheral recruitment.

Clones were sequenced by immunoSEQ multiplex PCR, and TCRdb holds only the in-frame ones, with some missing. The sample carries over 30,000 clones, over 75% recorded once. The V gene's germline CDR1 is ENHRY and CDR2 SYGVKD. The CDR3 has 12 amino acids. Trimming cost V 11 bases and J 3 bases; bases outside gene matches: 3. With regard to this clone: Its specificity is not known.

Input was about 550 ng to 6,004 ng of genomic DNA from tumor or blood. The source material was PBMCs, sampled before anti-PD-1 treatment. This rearrangement joins TRBV10-3 to TRBJ1-3; 8 bases are a match to TRBD1. This TCR derives from a human donor with basal cell carcinoma. The CDR3 protein is CAGQGGGNTIYF. The CDR3 region has the DNA TGTGCCGGACAGGGCGGTGGAAACACCATATATTTT.